The 13 T cell receptor beta chains given below trace back to one sample, sequenced in a study of OX40 agonist ivuxolimab in advanced cancers. Sequencing was performed with immunoSEQ multiplex PCR; in TCRdb, only in-frame clones are kept and a portion is missing. In the table there are tens of thousands of clones, approximately 89% of which are singletons. Sample: CD4+ or CD8+ T cells sorted from blood, taken in a trial of the OX40 agonist ivuxolimab. The receptors derive from an adult with an advanced solid tumor such as melanoma, head and neck, liver or kidney cancer.

This CDR3 reads CASRRQGNNQPQHF. CDR3 nucleotides: TGTGCCAGCAGGAGACAGGGTAACAATCAGCCCCAGCATTTT. This sequence joins TRBV28 and TRBJ1-5; 7 bases agree with TRBD1. V lost 6 bases to trimming and J lost 3 bases; unmatched junction nucleotides: 5. Germline V gives CDR1 MDHEN, CDR2 SYDVKM. The CDR3 contains 14 residues.

The V and J genes are TRBV5-1 and TRBJ2-3; D is possibly TRBD1 (7 bases). Trimming shortened V by 0 bases and J by 3 bases, and 14 bases separated the two germline ends. The CDR3 consists of 16 residues. Germline V gene sequence: CDR1 SGHRS, CDR2 YFSETQ. For the CDR3, the DNA is TGCGCCAGCAGCTTGGAGAGGCAGGGGGGTACAGATACGCAGTATTTT. It translates to CASSLERQGGTDTQYF.

The chain has TRBV25-1 and TRBJ2-5; 7 bases map to TRBD1. Germline lookup yields CDR1 MGHDK and CDR2 SYGVNS. V trimming: 4 bases; J trimming: 3 bases; junction bases outside the gene matches: 5. This CDR3 is built from 14 residues. In DNA form, the CDR3 reads TGTGCCAGCAGTGTCCCCGGGACAGAAGAGACCCAGTACTTC. Its protein product is CASSVPGTEETQYF.

The CDR3 nucleotides are TGTGCCAGCAGTGACGGGGGGACCCAGTACTTC. It is translated as CASSDGGTQYF. The chain joins TRBV25-1 to TRBJ2-5; D is perhaps TRBD2 (6 bases). CDR3 size: 11 residues. Trimming took 3 bases from V and 7 from J, leaving 6 bases between them. Per the germline V gene, CDR1 is MGHDK and CDR2 is SYGVNS.

The CDR3 bases are TGTGCCAGCGGGAGGGAATCCTCCTACGAGCAGTACTTC. This codes for CASGRESSYEQYF. The chain employs TRBV6-5 and TRBJ2-7, with 7 bases fitting TRBD2. Germline values: CDR1 MNHEY, CDR2 SVGAGI. V was clipped by 8 bases and J by 0 bases; unmatched bases: 4. The CDR3 is 13 amino acids.

The V gene is TRBV7-9, the J gene TRBJ2-7, with D unresolved. This CDR3 is built from 14 residues. The germline CDR1 and CDR2 sequences are SEHNR and FQNEAQ (reference sequence). Trimming removed 1 base from V and 5 bases from J, with 12 bases in between. Here the CDR3 reads CASSLGLTTHEQYF. The CDR3 coding sequence is TGTGCCAGCAGCTTAGGTCTTACCACCCACGAGCAGTACTTC.

V usage is TRBV4-3 and J usage is TRBJ2-7; tentatively, D is TRBD1 (5 bases). Germline-derived CDR1 and CDR2 are LGHNA and YSLEER. Trimming cost V 0 bases and J 9 bases, with 9 bases left between them. The CDR3 runs to 12 residues. CDR3 nucleotide sequence: TGCGCCAGCAGCCAAGAAAGGGGAAGGCAGTACTTC. It specifies CASSQERGRQYF.

This clone was seen a few times. The genes are TRBV27 and TRBJ2-7; TRBD2 agrees at 10 bases. Germline V gene data show CDR1 as MNHEY and CDR2 as SMNVEV (reference sequence). The CDR3 is made up of 16 amino acids. V trimming: 9 bases; J trimming: 0 bases; junction bases outside the gene matches: 11. The chain's CDR3 is CASKLLGLAASYEQYF. DNA for the CDR3: TGTGCCAGTAAACTCCTCGGACTAGCGGCCTCCTACGAGCAGTACTTC.

This clone has just a few counts. The chain is built from TRBV12-2 and TRBJ1-5. TRBV12-2 is described as a pseudogene. The CDR3 contains 14 residues. The CDR3 DNA sequence: TGTGCAAGTCGCTTCGGGGAGGGTGGGCAGCCCCAGCATTTT. This sequence encodes CASRFGEGGQPQHF.

The chain has TRBV9 and TRBJ2-5, with D possibly TRBD2 on 6 matching bases. In germline, CDR1 is SGDLS, CDR2 YYNGEE. This CDR3 is built from 15 residues. The germline V and J ends were trimmed by 3 bases and 0 bases, with 12 bases remaining between them. CDR3 region: CASSAGVRYQETQYF. CDR3 nucleotide sequence: TGTGCCAGCAGCGCGGGAGTTAGGTACCAAGAGACCCAGTACTTC. Based on the CDR3 plus reference TRBV9 and TRBJ2-5, the full variable domain is DSGVTQTPKHLITATGQRVTLRCSPRSGDLSVYWYQQSLDQGLQFLIQYYNGEERAKGNILERFSAQQFPDLHSELNLSSLELGDSALYFCASSAGVRYQETQYFGPGTRLLVL.

V usage is TRBV11-2 and J usage is TRBJ2-4; D possibly uses TRBD1 or TRBD2 (6 bases each). The length of the CDR3 is 17 residues. Germline V CDR1 and CDR2: SGHAT, FQNNGV. The V and J ends lost 4 bases and 2 bases respectively, with 18 bases between them. CDR3 residues: CASSSVRGRRTKNIQYF. The CDR3 DNA sequence: TGTGCCAGCAGCTCCGTGAGGGGGAGGAGGACCAAAAACATTCAGTACTTC.

The chain has TRBV5-1 and TRBJ2-3, with 7 bases aligning to TRBD1. The CDR3 loop spans 16 amino acids. Trimming took 0 bases from V and 4 from J; bases not matched to a gene: 8. Germline assignment: CDR1 SGHRS and CDR2 YFSETQ. The CDR3 coding sequence is TGCGCCAGCAGCTTGGAGACAGGGTCCTCCGCAGATACGCAGTATTTT. Amino acid sequence: CASSLETGSSADTQYF.

A single count supports this clone. J is TRBJ2-7 and V is TRBV29-1; D possibly corresponds to TRBD1 (5 bases). Trimming shortened V by 5 bases and J by 7 bases, and 21 bases separated the two germline ends. The CDR3 consists of 14 residues. Per the germline V gene, CDR1 is SQVTM and CDR2 is ANQGSEA. CDR3 DNA: TGCAGCGTTAGAACCGTGGGGCCAGCCGGTGAGCAGTACTTC. Protein: CSVRTVGPAGEQYF.